This T cell receptor beta chain derives from a study of a mutant IDH1 vaccine in newly diagnosed glioma. Of note for this clone: What it binds is not known.

Generated by immunoSEQ multiplex PCR, the TCRdb table keeps only in-frame clones and is missing some. Of about 130,000 clones in the sample, around 77% were seen once. CDR3 length: 15 residues. V lost 5 bases to trimming and J lost 3 bases; unmatched junction nucleotides: 6. Germline V gene data show CDR1 as SGHTA and CDR2 as FQGNSA. Documented time point: week 11, during vaccination. Vaccination comprised doses that each held 300 ug of mutant IDH1 20-mer peptide, plus topical imiquimod. The source was PBMCs, collected from a glioma patient whose treatment included an IDH1 peptide vaccine. The TCR originated in a man aged 35-49 years with glioma. The chain uses TRBV7-2 and TRBJ2-1, with 8 bases that match TRBD2. The CDR3 bases are TGTGCCAGCAGCCCCATAGCGGGGATCTACAATGAGCAGTTCTTC. This encodes CASSPIAGIYNEQFF.